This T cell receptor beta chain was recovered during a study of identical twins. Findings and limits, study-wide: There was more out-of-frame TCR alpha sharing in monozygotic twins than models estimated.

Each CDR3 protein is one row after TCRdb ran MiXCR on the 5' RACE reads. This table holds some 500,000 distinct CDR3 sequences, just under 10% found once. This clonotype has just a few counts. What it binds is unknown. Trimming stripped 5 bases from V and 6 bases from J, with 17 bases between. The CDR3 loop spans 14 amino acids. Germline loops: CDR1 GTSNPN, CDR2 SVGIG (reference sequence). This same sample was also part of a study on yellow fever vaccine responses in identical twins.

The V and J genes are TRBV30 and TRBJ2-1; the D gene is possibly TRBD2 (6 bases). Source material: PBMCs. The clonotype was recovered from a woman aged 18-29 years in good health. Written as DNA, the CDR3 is TGTGCCTGGGACAGCTGGGGAGGCGGCAATGAGCAGTTCTTC. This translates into CAWDSWGGGNEQFF.